These 29 T cell receptor beta chains share one sample of origin, sequenced in a study of blood T cell repertoires in COVID-19. TCRdb's copy holds only in-frame clones and misses some; the assay was immunoSEQ multiplex PCR. The profile covers some 150,000 clones, with more than 70% appearing a single time and under 15% taken by the ten largest. The sample was peripheral blood. These receptors were taken from a man between 60 and 75 years old with active or convalescent COVID-19.

The genes are TRBV4-3 and TRBJ1-2; D is undetermined. This CDR3 has 15 amino acids. V lost 6 bases to trimming and J lost 8 bases, with 22 bases between them. CDR1 LGHNA and CDR2 YSLEER come from the germline V gene. CDR3 loop: CASREDPNFIGGYTF. In DNA form, the CDR3 reads TGCGCCAGCAGGGAGGACCCGAATTTTATCGGGGGCTACACCTTC.

The chain links TRBV28 to TRBJ2-7; D gene ambiguous. Germline V gives CDR1 MDHEN, CDR2 SYDVKM. Trimming took off 2 bases at V and 3 bases at J, with 8 bases between the two ends. CDR3 length: 13 amino acids. The CDR3 coding sequence is TGTGCCAGCAGTTTAACCAGCGTCTACGAGCAGTACTTC. Amino acid sequence: CASSLTSVYEQYF.

The chain uses TRBV2 and TRBJ1-1, with 10 bases matching TRBD1. V lost 6 bases, J lost 2 bases, and 6 bases stayed unmatched. Germline V lookup: CDR1 SNHLY, CDR2 FYNNEI. The CDR3 has 15 amino acids. The CDR3 region is CASSWDRGDNTEAFF. The CDR3 coding sequence is TGTGCCAGCAGCTGGGACAGGGGAGACAACACTGAAGCTTTCTTT.

The chain has TRBV29-1 and TRBJ1-2, with D unresolved. The V end was cut by 5 bases, the J end by 1 base, with 8 bases between. Germline assignment: CDR1 SQVTM and CDR2 ANQGSEA. The CDR3 consists of 12 residues. The CDR3 nucleotides are TGCAGCGTTCCCAGGCGTAACTATGGCTACACCTTC. Translated, it gives CSVPRRNYGYTF.

The V and J genes are TRBV5-1 and TRBJ1-4, with TRBD1 identical over 9 bases. Trimming cost V 3 bases and J 6 bases; bases outside gene matches: 3. The CDR3 extends over 14 amino acids. CDR1 and CDR2 (germline): SGHRS, YFSETQ. The CDR3 here is CASSSTGGDEKLFF. CDR3 DNA sequence: TGCGCCAGCAGCTCGACAGGGGGGGATGAAAAACTGTTTTTT.

This chain connects TRBV27 to TRBJ2-7; TRBD2 aligns across 10 bases. The CDR3 runs 15 residues. Germline V gene data show CDR1 as MNHEY and CDR2 as SMNVEV (reference sequence). J lost 5 bases, V lost 6 bases, and 10 bases had no gene match. The CDR3 sequence is CASSLTGTSVNEQYF. The CDR3 DNA reads TGTGCCAGCAGCTTAACCGGGACTAGCGTCAACGAGCAGTACTTC.

V gene TRBV9 combines with J gene TRBJ2-1; TRBD2 is a possible D gene (5 bases). The CDR3 spans 15 residues. Germline CDR1 is SGDLS and CDR2 is YYNGEE. Trimming pared 4 bases from V and 0 bases from J, leaving 11 bases between. CDR3 amino acids: CASSRSGSSYNEQFF. For the CDR3, the DNA is TGTGCCAGCAGCCGCAGTGGGAGCTCCTACAATGAGCAGTTCTTC.

Concerning this clone itself: Other DNA sequences in this sample translate to the same CDR3. The V and J genes are TRBV5-1 and TRBJ2-1; D is perhaps TRBD2 (6 bases). CDR1 and CDR2 from the germline V gene are SGHRS and YFSETQ. With 0 bases removed from V and 8 bases from J, the gap between germline ends came to 12 bases. The CDR3 contains 14 residues. CDR3 sequence: CASSLDGRRDEQFF. The CDR3 DNA reads as TGCGCCAGCAGCTTGGACGGGAGACGCGATGAGCAGTTCTTC.

The V and J genes are TRBV12-3 or TRBV12-4 and TRBJ2-1, with D perhaps TRBD2 (5 bases). Trimming stripped 0 bases from V and 9 bases from J, with 6 bases between. The CDR3 is 12 residues long. The DNA for the CDR3 is TGTGCCAGCAGTTTAGCGAGGGTTGAGCAGTTCTTC. Amino acids: CASSLARVEQFF.

This clone was observed a few times. The CDR3 DNA reads TGTGCCAGCAGCCTCGGGGGTAGTGGCTACACCTTC. This sequence encodes CASSLGGSGYTF. The chain uses TRBV14 and TRBJ1-2; D possibly corresponds to TRBD1 (5 bases). CDR1 is SGHDN, CDR2 FVKESK, per germline. The CDR3 spans 12 residues. Trimming took 4 bases from V and 7 from J, leaving 10 bases between them. Full variable domain (remainder filled in from reference TRBV14 and TRBJ1-2): EAGVTQFPSHSVIEKGQTVTLRCDPISGHDNLYWYRRVMGKEIKFLLHFVKESKQDESGMPNNRFLAERTGGTYSTLKVQPAELEDSGVYFCASSLGGSGYTFGSGTRLTVV.

The rearrangement links TRBV13 to TRBJ2-7; possible D gene TRBD1, 7 bases. This CDR3 contains 13 residues. V was shortened by 7 bases and J by 5 bases, with 15 bases between the two germline ends. Germline CDR1 reads PRHDT; CDR2 reads FYEKMQ (reference sequence). In DNA form, the CDR3 reads TGTGCCAGCAAAAAACAGGGGAGGCACGAGCAGTACTTC. Its protein is CASKKQGRHEQYF.

This clone was picked up many times. This chain connects TRBV5-1 to TRBJ2-7; a possible D gene is TRBD1 (6 bases). Germline CDR1 and CDR2: SGHRS and YFSETQ. The CDR3 is 14 amino acids. With 4 bases removed from V and 6 bases from J, the gap between germline ends came to 17 bases. This CDR3 reads CASSPAQGWFEQYF. The CDR3 DNA sequence: TGCGCCAGCAGCCCTGCGCAGGGGTGGTTCGAGCAGTACTTC.

About this clone itself: A junction boundary mismatches the germline segment, possibly from a read error. The V gene is TRBV9, the J gene TRBJ1-1; D unclear. The germline V gene has CDR1 SGDLS and CDR2 YYNGEE. The CDR3 is 9 residues long. The CDR3 DNA sequence: TGTGCCAGCAGCGTAGAACTTCTCTTT. Protein: CASSVELLF.

The rearrangement joins TRBV5-1 to TRBJ1-4, with TRBD1 matching over 9 bases. This CDR3 is built from 16 residues. J lost 7 bases, V lost 2 bases, and 9 bases had no gene match. CDR1 is SGHRS and CDR2 is YFSETQ in the germline V gene. The CDR3 nucleotides are TGCGCCAGCAGCTTAATCAACAGGGGGCGCGGTGAAAAACTGTTTTTT. It is translated as CASSLINRGRGEKLFF.

The chain uses TRBV19 and TRBJ2-2, with 10 bases that match TRBD2. Per germline, CDR1 LNHDA and CDR2 SQIVND (reference sequence). The CDR3 runs to 15 residues. The ends lost 4 bases at V and 5 bases at J; junction bases unmatched: 4. As DNA, the CDR3 is TGTGCCAGTAGTACAGCGGGAGGGCGGACCGGGGAGCTGTTTTTT. Protein product: CASSTAGGRTGELFF.

The count of this clone is one. CDR3 residues: CASSPGLAGGRSEQYF. CDR3 DNA: TGCGCCAGCAGCCCAGGACTAGCGGGAGGGCGCAGCGAGCAGTACTTC. The rearrangement uses TRBV4-3 and TRBJ2-7; TRBD2 agrees at 15 bases. Germline V gene sequence: CDR1 LGHNA, CDR2 YSLEER. The CDR3 sequence is 16 residues long. J gave up 6 bases and V 4 bases, and 7 bases lay outside the gene matches.

The rearrangement links TRBV19 to TRBJ2-2, with D unresolved. The CDR3 loop spans 14 amino acids. Trimming cost V 1 base and J 7 bases, with 10 bases left between them. The germline V gene has CDR1 LNHDA and CDR2 SQIVND (reference sequence). The CDR3 here is CASSIASRNGELFF. CDR3 nucleotides: TGTGCCAGTAGTATAGCATCCAGAAACGGGGAGCTGTTTTTT.

V gene TRBV10-3 combines with J gene TRBJ2-1; 8 positions match TRBD2. This CDR3 has 16 amino acids. Unmatched junction bases numbered 9, after V lost 3 bases and J lost 5 bases. The V gene's germline CDR1 is ENHRY and CDR2 SYGVKD. CDR3 nucleotide sequence: TGTGCCATCAGTGATCTCCCGGGAGGGACCCACAATGAGCAGTTCTTC. This encodes CAISDLPGGTHNEQFF.

This chain connects TRBV4-1 to TRBJ2-5, with 10 bases matching TRBD1. The germline V gene encodes CDR1 MGHRA and CDR2 YSYEKL. The junction had 10 bases not matched to a gene; V was cut back by 4 bases and J by 5 bases. The CDR3 covers 16 residues. The CDR3 nucleotides read TGCGCCAGCAGCCCGACAGGGGGCCCGCGGGGTGAGACCCAGTACTTC. Translated, it gives CASSPTGGPRGETQYF.

The chain joins TRBV30 to TRBJ1-4; a possible D gene is TRBD1 (5 bases). Germline lookup yields CDR1 GTSNPN and CDR2 SVGIG (reference sequence). Trimming cost V 0 bases and J 8 bases, with 13 bases left between them. The CDR3 totals 14 residues. The CDR3 region is CAWSVAGRPEKLFF. The CDR3 nucleotides read TGTGCCTGGAGTGTAGCGGGACGCCCGGAAAAACTGTTTTTT.

The CDR3 loop reads CASSLQADNEKLFF. For the CDR3, the DNA is TGCGCCAGCTCCTTACAGGCGGATAATGAAAAACTGTTTTTT. This chain joins TRBV5-1 and TRBJ1-4; the D gene is possibly TRBD1 (5 bases). CDR1 is SGHRS, CDR2 YFSETQ, per germline. V shed 7 bases and J shed 4 bases, with 14 bases lying between them. CDR3 length: 14 amino acids.

This chain uses TRBV11-1 with TRBJ1-1; 8 bases line up with TRBD1. CDR1 and CDR2 (germline): SGHAT, FQDESV (reference sequence). V gave up 5 bases and J gave up 8 bases; unmatched junction bases: 4. CDR3 length equals 12 residues. The CDR3 region has the DNA TGTGCCAGCAGCCCGGACAGGGCCGAAGCTTTCTTT. The encoded protein is CASSPDRAEAFF.

The chain links TRBV27 to TRBJ2-7, with 10 bases identical to TRBD1. There are 16 residues in the CDR3. V lost 5 bases, J lost 3 bases, and 10 bases stayed unmatched. Germline assignment: CDR1 MNHEY and CDR2 SMNVEV (reference sequence). Here the CDR3 reads CASSPRVRTGGYEQYF. The CDR3 DNA reads as TGTGCCAGCAGTCCCCGAGTTAGGACAGGGGGCTACGAGCAGTACTTC.

This chain joins TRBV29-1 and TRBJ2-1; 10 bases line up with TRBD1. The CDR3 has 15 amino acids. In germline, CDR1 is SQVTM, CDR2 ANQGSEA. V lost 7 bases, J lost 8 bases, and 14 bases stayed unmatched. The CDR3 loop is CSAASGQGIGYEQFF. The CDR3, as DNA: TGCAGCGCTGCCTCGGGACAGGGGATAGGCTATGAGCAGTTCTTC.

The V call is TRBV29-1, the J call TRBJ2-3; 9 nucleotides agree with TRBD1. Trimming took 0 bases from V and 5 from J; bases not matched to a gene: 6. The V gene's germline CDR1 is SQVTM and CDR2 ANQGSEA. CDR3 size: 15 residues. The CDR3 sequence is CSVEEGTGGIDTQYF. The CDR3 DNA is TGCAGCGTTGAAGAAGGAACAGGGGGCATAGATACGCAGTATTTT.

In this sample, this clone turned up a few times. The chain is built from TRBV6-6 and TRBJ2-1, with no clear D. Between the trimmed V and J ends, which lost 2 bases and 6 bases, there was a span of 5 bases. The CDR3 is made up of 12 amino acids. Germline V gives CDR1 MNHNY, CDR2 SVGAGI (reference sequence). Here the CDR3 DNA reads TGTGCCAGCAGTTACAGCCCCAATGAGCAGTTCTTC. Translating gives CASSYSPNEQFF.

The rearrangement uses TRBV2 and TRBJ2-2, with 11 bases aligning to TRBD2. With 4 bases clipped from V and 0 bases from J, the junction kept 7 bases outside the gene matches. The CDR3 contains 18 residues. Germline lookup yields CDR1 SNHLY and CDR2 FYNNEI. The CDR3 region is CASSGPGLAVANTGELFF. The CDR3 DNA follows: TGTGCCAGCAGTGGACCGGGACTAGCGGTTGCGAACACCGGGGAGCTGTTTTTT.

The V gene is TRBV20-1, the J gene TRBJ2-1; no clear D gene. The germline V gene has CDR1 DFQATT and CDR2 SNEGSKA (reference sequence). V gave up 6 bases and J gave up 7 bases, with 7 bases separating them. This CDR3 is 10 amino acids long. The CDR3 DNA is TGCAGTGCCGAGAGTAATGAGCAGTTCTTC. Translated, it gives CSAESNEQFF.

The CDR3 is CASSPQNEKLFF. Written as DNA, the CDR3 is TGTGCCAGCAGCCCCCAAAATGAAAAACTGTTTTTT. The rearrangement joins TRBV28 to TRBJ1-4; D is ambiguous. The CDR3 is 12 residues long. The V end was cut by 6 bases, the J end by 5 bases, with 7 bases between. Germline CDR1 MDHEN, CDR2 SYDVKM.